Listed below are T cell receptor beta chains from one sample, sequenced in a study of blood T cell repertoires in COVID-19. Clones were sequenced by immunoSEQ multiplex PCR, and TCRdb holds only the in-frame ones, with some missing. The table includes over 200,000 clones, 85% detected once. Sequenced material: PBMCs or T cells enriched from blood (not recorded which). These receptors originate from a man in his forties who had recovered from COVID-19. Each CDR3 is given without its conserved first and last residue. The order of the fields is J gene, V gene, clone size, CDR3 protein. Clone size is shown for a subset of rows, as once, few, many or a class of expanded clone.

j_call: TRBJ1-3; v_call: TRBV9; clone_size: -; cdr3_aa: ASSVGSGQGAAGNTIY
j_call: TRBJ2-3; v_call: TRBV12-5; clone_size: -; cdr3_aa: ASGMGLAGEGDTQY
j_call: TRBJ1-1; v_call: TRBV2; clone_size: -; cdr3_aa: ASSAGKLGRVNTEAF
j_call: TRBJ2-3; v_call: TRBV6-2/TRBV6-3; clone_size: -; cdr3_aa: ASSYGDGGVTDTQY
j_call: TRBJ2-1; v_call: TRBV5-4; clone_size: -; cdr3_aa: ASSLGLAGMNEQF
j_call: TRBJ1-5; v_call: TRBV4-1; clone_size: -; cdr3_aa: ASSQDRGPNQPQH
j_call: TRBJ2-7; v_call: TRBV18; clone_size: many; cdr3_aa: ASSPLIPSSSYEQY
j_call: TRBJ1-2; v_call: TRBV11-1; clone_size: once; cdr3_aa: ASSYPGQGRYGYT
j_call: TRBJ2-5; v_call: TRBV27; clone_size: -; cdr3_aa: ASGPLARGETQY
j_call: TRBJ1-2; v_call: TRBV18; clone_size: -; cdr3_aa: ASSPLTDGYT
j_call: TRBJ2-7; v_call: TRBV11-2; clone_size: -; cdr3_aa: ASSYSGNVGDEQY
j_call: TRBJ2-7; v_call: TRBV2; clone_size: -; cdr3_aa: ASTWTSGSSYEQY
j_call: TRBJ2-3; v_call: TRBV9; clone_size: once; cdr3_aa: ASSLTVGEGTDTQY
j_call: TRBJ1-5; v_call: TRBV7-2; clone_size: -; cdr3_aa: ASSLVGTDDQPQH
j_call: TRBJ2-7; v_call: TRBV3-1/TRBV3-2; clone_size: -; cdr3_aa: ASSQVSEQY
j_call: TRBJ2-1; v_call: TRBV4-1; clone_size: -; cdr3_aa: ASSQNPSGSYNEQF
j_call: TRBJ1-2; v_call: TRBV13; clone_size: -; cdr3_aa: ASSLGGQVSEGYT
j_call: TRBJ2-3; v_call: TRBV5-4; clone_size: -; cdr3_aa: ASSSRQGADTQY
j_call: TRBJ2-2; v_call: TRBV7-9; clone_size: -; cdr3_aa: ASSRDRGGTGELF
j_call: TRBJ1-2; v_call: TRBV28; clone_size: once; cdr3_aa: ASSLQGRYGYT
j_call: TRBJ1-5; v_call: TRBV19; clone_size: few; cdr3_aa: ASSILGVSQPQH
j_call: TRBJ1-4; v_call: TRBV11-3; clone_size: -; cdr3_aa: ASSLLRNSTNEKLF
j_call: TRBJ1-1; v_call: TRBV12-3/TRBV12-4; clone_size: -; cdr3_aa: ASSPTGNTEAF
j_call: TRBJ1-5; v_call: TRBV10-2; clone_size: -; cdr3_aa: ASSLGTDTGQPQH
j_call: TRBJ2-7; v_call: TRBV25-1; clone_size: -; cdr3_aa: ASKSAGYEQY
j_call: TRBJ1-1; v_call: TRBV7-9; clone_size: -; cdr3_aa: ASSLLGQPPEAF
j_call: TRBJ2-7; v_call: TRBV2; clone_size: few; cdr3_aa: ASGGLAGGLEQY
j_call: TRBJ2-7; v_call: TRBV9; clone_size: -; cdr3_aa: ASSPRAGNSYEQY
j_call: TRBJ2-2; v_call: TRBV10-3; clone_size: few; cdr3_aa: ATTPTSGRANTGELF
j_call: TRBJ2-1; v_call: TRBV27; clone_size: -; cdr3_aa: ASSHLAPYRRGSYNEQF
j_call: TRBJ1-4; v_call: TRBV10-1; clone_size: once; cdr3_aa: ASSHYRDRGSATNEKLF
j_call: TRBJ2-5; v_call: TRBV11-2; clone_size: -; cdr3_aa: ASSLVVTSGFQETQY
j_call: TRBJ2-7; v_call: TRBV5-6; clone_size: -; cdr3_aa: ASSSGTGIYEQY
j_call: TRBJ1-3; v_call: TRBV2; clone_size: -; cdr3_aa: ASSGPNKGNTIY
j_call: TRBJ2-4; v_call: TRBV5-1; clone_size: -; cdr3_aa: ASRSSQAGAKNIQY
j_call: TRBJ1-2; v_call: TRBV19; clone_size: many; cdr3_aa: ASSIVGGGNYGYT
j_call: TRBJ2-5; v_call: TRBV5-1; clone_size: -; cdr3_aa: ASRKTGGAEETQY
j_call: TRBJ2-7; v_call: TRBV6-2/TRBV6-3; clone_size: -; cdr3_aa: ASSYSADRGKRDEDEQY
j_call: TRBJ1-5; v_call: TRBV5-1; clone_size: -; cdr3_aa: ASSLNRDYSNQPQH
j_call: TRBJ2-3; v_call: TRBV13; clone_size: -; cdr3_aa: ASRQGVDTQY
j_call: TRBJ1-1; v_call: TRBV5-4; clone_size: once; cdr3_aa: ASSPKDRANTEAF
j_call: TRBJ2-1; v_call: TRBV5-4; clone_size: -; cdr3_aa: ASSLSRNEQF
j_call: TRBJ1-3; v_call: TRBV19; clone_size: once; cdr3_aa: ASSPKSRSSGNTIY
j_call: TRBJ2-5; v_call: TRBV7-8; clone_size: -; cdr3_aa: ASSWTSGRTETQY
j_call: TRBJ2-5; v_call: TRBV20-1; clone_size: -; cdr3_aa: SASGGKRDQETQY
j_call: TRBJ2-5; v_call: TRBV4-2; clone_size: -; cdr3_aa: ASSQEGPGGQETQY
j_call: TRBJ2-1; v_call: TRBV11-2; clone_size: -; cdr3_aa: ASSLEAGDYNEQF
j_call: TRBJ1-5; v_call: TRBV2; clone_size: -; cdr3_aa: ASSEGGRGRSQPQH
j_call: TRBJ1-6; v_call: TRBV3-1/TRBV3-2; clone_size: many; cdr3_aa: ASSLGQGNSPLH
j_call: TRBJ2-5; v_call: TRBV11-2; clone_size: -; cdr3_aa: ASSLDPGLAGVETQY
j_call: TRBJ2-7; v_call: TRBV7-8; clone_size: -; cdr3_aa: ASSLPRATGSYEQY
j_call: TRBJ2-3; v_call: TRBV11-2; clone_size: -; cdr3_aa: ASSLHRDTQY
j_call: TRBJ2-2; v_call: TRBV5-5; clone_size: -; cdr3_aa: ASSLETGQRTGELF
j_call: TRBJ1-3; v_call: TRBV28; clone_size: -; cdr3_aa: ASSFWEDGNTIY
j_call: TRBJ2-3; v_call: TRBV7-3; clone_size: -; cdr3_aa: ASSFRGTSTDTQY
j_call: TRBJ1-2; v_call: TRBV10-3; clone_size: -; cdr3_aa: AIRPPDYGYT
j_call: TRBJ1-5; v_call: TRBV4-1; clone_size: once; cdr3_aa: ASSQNINNPNQPQH
j_call: TRBJ2-1; v_call: TRBV6-2/TRBV6-3; clone_size: -; cdr3_aa: ASSYSDYQIQF
j_call: TRBJ2-7; v_call: TRBV11-2; clone_size: once; cdr3_aa: ASSLEIAGLYEQY
j_call: TRBJ1-4; v_call: TRBV3-1/TRBV3-2; clone_size: -; cdr3_aa: ASSQYATNEKLF